This record concerns one T cell receptor beta chain sequence. The data are from a study of blood T cell repertoires in COVID-19. TCRdb keeps only in-frame clones here, not all; method: immunoSEQ multiplex PCR. The sample records over 250,000 clones, around 89% being singletons. This receptor was obtained from a man in his forties who had recovered from COVID-19. Sample: PBMCs or T cells enriched from blood (not recorded which).

The chain's CDR3 is CASSTRLAFLTGELFF. The CDR3 region has the DNA TGTGCCAGTAGTACTAGACTAGCGTTTTTAACCGGGGAGCTGTTTTTT. V usage is TRBV19 and J usage is TRBJ2-2; 8 bases match TRBD2. J was trimmed by 5 bases and V by 4 bases; bases with no gene match: 9. There are 16 residues in the CDR3. CDR1 is LNHDA, CDR2 SQIVND, per germline (reference sequence).